The next 18 T cell receptor beta chains were all read from a single sample in a study of T cell responses to AZD1222 COVID-19 vaccine. Clones were sequenced by immunoSEQ multiplex PCR, and TCRdb holds only the in-frame ones, with some missing. Among more than 65,000 clones listed, 70% to 90% were seen once. Source: peripheral blood, taken 28 days after the second AZD1222 dose. The receptors stem from an adult who received the AZD1222 COVID-19 vaccine.

This sequence joins TRBV6-6 and TRBJ2-7; maybe TRBD2 (6 bases). The ends were cut back, 6 bases at V and 3 bases at J, with 15 bases in the middle. This CDR3 spans 14 amino acids. Germline CDR1 is MNHNY and CDR2 is SVGAGI (reference sequence). The CDR3 coding sequence is TGTGCCAGCAGAAACTCGGGACTTATCTACGAGCAGTACTTC. It encodes CASRNSGLIYEQYF.

The chain is built from TRBV3-1 (or the pseudogene TRBV3-2) and TRBJ2-1; TRBD2 might be the D (6 bases). The CDR3 sequence is 12 residues long. Germline CDR1 is LGHDT and CDR2 is YNNKEL (reference sequence). The germline V and J ends were trimmed by 4 bases and 7 bases, with 8 bases remaining between them. This chain's CDR3 is CASSPGGNEQFF. CDR3 sequence (DNA): TGTGCCAGCAGCCCTGGGGGGAATGAGCAGTTCTTC.

This clone was seen just once. This chain uses TRBV19 with TRBJ2-6; 9 bases are a match to TRBD1. Germline V gene sequence: CDR1 LNHDA, CDR2 SQIVND (reference sequence). V trimming: 5 bases; J trimming: 0 bases; junction bases outside the gene matches: 2. The CDR3 contains 16 residues. Here the CDR3 DNA reads TGTGCCAGTAGTGGGACAGGGCCCTCTGGGGCCAACGTCCTGACTTTC. Translation gives CASSGTGPSGANVLTF.

The chain combines TRBV19 with TRBJ2-3; the D gene is possibly TRBD1 (6 bases). CDR3 length: 15 amino acids. Germline V gene data show CDR1 as LNHDA and CDR2 as SQIVND (reference sequence). Trimming pared 3 bases from V and 0 bases from J, leaving 10 bases between. CDR3 DNA: TGTGCCAGTAGTATTGGGGGACATAGCACAGATACGCAGTATTTT. Translated: CASSIGGHSTDTQYF.

This rearrangement joins TRBV28 to TRBJ1-1; 7 bases line up with TRBD1. This CDR3 region has 17 residues. Germline CDR1 MDHEN, CDR2 SYDVKM. The V segment lost 5 bases and the J segment 0 bases; nucleotides outside the gene matches: 12. The CDR3 DNA sequence: TGTGCCAGCAGTCTCCCCAGGGGGTGGGACATGAACACTGAAGCTTTCTTT. Residues: CASSLPRGWDMNTEAFF.

The chain combines TRBV11-2 with TRBJ1-4; weak D call: TRBD1 (6 bases). There are 15 residues in the CDR3. From germline, CDR1 is SGHAT and CDR2 FQNNGV. V shed 5 bases and J shed 7 bases, with 17 bases lying between them. CDR3 amino acids: CASSTQGLRGEKLFF. CDR3 sequence (DNA): TGTGCCAGCAGCACCCAAGGACTCAGGGGTGAAAAACTGTTTTTT.

V gene TRBV9 combines with J gene TRBJ1-6, with D hard to call. The CDR3 totals 14 residues. Between the trimmed V and J ends, which lost 1 base and 8 bases, there was a span of 10 bases. Germline V gene lookup returns CDR1 SGDLS and CDR2 YYNGEE. The CDR3 spells CASSVSGHYSPLHF. CDR3 DNA: TGTGCCAGCAGCGTATCTGGGCACTATTCACCCCTCCACTTT.

The CDR3 sequence is CASSFETGPTDTQYF. Written as DNA, the CDR3 is TGTGCCAGCAGCTTCGAAACGGGACCCACAGATACGCAGTATTTT. This chain connects TRBV5-6 to TRBJ2-3; D is tentatively TRBD1 or TRBD2 (5 bases each). Per germline, CDR1 SGHDT and CDR2 YYEEEE. This CDR3 contains 15 residues. The V end was cut by 2 bases, the J end by 2 bases, with 12 bases between.

The gene calls are TRBV12-3 or TRBV12-4 and TRBJ2-7; D remains ambiguous. V lost 1 base and J lost 7, with 5 bases in between. The CDR3 runs 11 residues. CDR3 region: CASSLGGEQYF. The CDR3 DNA sequence: TGTGCCAGCAGTTTAGGTGGAGAGCAGTACTTC.

The chain joins TRBV6-6 to TRBJ2-7, with D possibly TRBD1 on 6 matching bases. The CDR3 is 13 residues long. Per the germline V gene, CDR1 is MNHNY and CDR2 is SVGAGI (reference sequence). V was pared by 6 bases and J by 6 bases, with 15 bases between. CDR3 residues: CASRQLLGGEQYF. The CDR3 coding sequence is TGTGCCAGCAGACAACTATTAGGGGGCGAGCAGTACTTC.

For this clone: The sample has other DNA sequences that encode this CDR3 too. The chain links TRBV5-4 to TRBJ2-2, with D tentatively TRBD2 (6 bases). V gave up 0 bases and J gave up 1 base, with 7 bases separating them. The CDR3 has 15 residues. Germline V gene lookup returns CDR1 SGHNT and CDR2 YYREEE (reference sequence). The CDR3 here is CASSLGAGNTGELFF. The CDR3 region has the DNA TGTGCCAGCAGCTTGGGAGCGGGGAACACCGGGGAGCTGTTTTTT.

The chain combines TRBV19 with TRBJ1-2; 7 nucleotides match TRBD1. This CDR3 spans 13 amino acids. The germline V gene has CDR1 LNHDA and CDR2 SQIVND (reference sequence). Unmatched junction bases numbered 5, after V lost 2 bases and J lost 8 bases. CDR3 sequence: CASSIRGLAGYTF. CDR3 nucleotide sequence: TGTGCCAGTAGTATAAGGGGGCTTGCCGGCTACACCTTC. Together with reference TRBV19 and TRBJ1-2, the CDR3 gives the full variable domain: DGGITQSPKYLFRKEGQNVTLSCEQNLNHDAMYWYRQDPGQGLRLIYYSQIVNDFQKGDIAEGYSVSREKKESFPLTVTSAQKNPTAFYLCASSIRGLAGYTFGSGTRLTVV.

The chain couples TRBV4-1 to TRBJ2-3; weak D call: TRBD1 (6 bases). The CDR3 runs to 16 residues. Germline CDR1 reads MGHRA; CDR2 reads YSYEKL. V was clipped by 3 bases and J by 2 bases, with 15 bases between them. The CDR3 region is CASSHRPGHFTDTQYF. CDR3 bases: TGCGCCAGCAGCCATCGTCCGGGACACTTCACAGATACGCAGTATTTT.

The chain carries TRBV10-3 and TRBJ1-1; D unresolved. Trimming removed 7 bases at V and 2 bases at J, with 14 bases between. The CDR3 has 14 residues. The germline V gene encodes CDR1 ENHRY and CDR2 SYGVKD. This CDR3 is CAITSTGLNTEAFF. CDR3 sequence (DNA): TGTGCCATCACTTCGACCGGGCTCAACACTGAAGCTTTCTTT.

This clone was recorded only once. The rearrangement links TRBV29-1 to TRBJ2-7, with D unresolved. CDR3 length: 13 residues. Germline-derived CDR1 and CDR2 are SQVTM and ANQGSEA. The germline V and J ends were trimmed by 7 bases and 3 bases, with 16 bases remaining between them. DNA for the CDR3: TGCAGCGCCACATTGACCGACAACTACGAGCAGTACTTC. Protein sequence: CSATLTDNYEQYF.

The V call is TRBV5-8, the J call TRBJ2-4; the match to TRBD1 covers 8 bases. Germline V gene lookup returns CDR1 SGHTS and CDR2 YDEGEE. With V trimmed by 5 bases and J by 7 bases, 5 bases remained unmatched. This CDR3 spans 13 amino acids. CDR3 in DNA: TGTGCCAGCAGTCCATCAGGGGGCAACATTCAGTACTTC. It specifies CASSPSGGNIQYF.

The V gene is TRBV6-5, the J gene TRBJ1-1; 8 bases map to TRBD1. This CDR3 is 11 amino acids long. The V segment lost 6 bases and the J segment 8 bases; nucleotides outside the gene matches: 2. Germline V CDR1 and CDR2: MNHEY, SVGAGI. The CDR3: CASSRDREAFF. The CDR3 DNA is TGTGCCAGCAGCCGGGACAGGGAAGCTTTCTTT.

This clone was recorded a few times. The chain couples TRBV3-1 (or the pseudogene TRBV3-2) to TRBJ1-6; no firm D call. Trimming shortened V by 1 base and J by 10 bases, and 8 bases separated the two germline ends. Germline CDR1 and CDR2: LGHDT and YNNKEL (reference sequence). The length of the CDR3 is 13 residues. Written as DNA, the CDR3 is TGTGCCAGCAGCCAAGTGACGGGCTCACCCCTCCACTTT. Protein: CASSQVTGSPLHF.